The 23 T cell receptor beta chains below were found in one sample sequenced in a study of identical twins. TCRdb called the 5' RACE reads again in MiXCR, with one record for every CDR3 protein. The sample carries around 160,000 distinct CDR3 sequences, 3% to 4% recorded once. Specimen: memory T cells sorted from blood. These receptor sequences come from a man in his late teens or twenties in good health.

This clonotype has ten or more counts. This CDR3 is CASSPGNGNSPLHF. Written as DNA, the CDR3 is TGTGCCAGCAGCCCCGGGAACGGGAATTCACCCCTCCACTTT. V usage is TRBV7-3 and J usage is TRBJ1-6, with unresolved D. The germline gives CDR1 SGHTA, CDR2 FQGTGA. V lost 5 bases and J lost 7, with 12 bases in between. CDR3 size: 14 residues.

This clonotype showed up many times. V usage is TRBV6-2 or TRBV6-3 and J usage is TRBJ1-5; D gene ambiguous. Per germline, CDR1 MNHEY and CDR2 SVGEGT. The length of the CDR3 is 16 residues. The V end lost 6 bases, the J end lost 0 bases, and 15 bases lay between the germline ends. The CDR3 bases are TGTGCCAGCAGGACCATCACGAGGGATAGCAATCAGCCCCAGCATTTT. Its translation is CASRTITRDSNQPQHF.

This clonotype is judged medium-sized. Written as DNA, the CDR3 is TGCAGAACAGGGGACTCCAGGGATTCAGATACGCAGTATTTT. The encoded protein is CRTGDSRDSDTQYF. The V gene is TRBV20-1, the J gene TRBJ2-3, with D perhaps matching TRBD1 (7 bases). The CDR3 sequence is 14 residues long. Germline V gives CDR1 DFQATT, CDR2 SNEGSKA (reference sequence).

This clonotype has ten or more counts. The chain joins TRBV12-3 or TRBV12-4 to TRBJ1-5, with no clear D. The CDR3 totals 15 residues. The V end was cut by 1 base, the J end by 2 bases, with 9 bases between. The CDR3 loop reads CASSLGLLGNQPQHF. CDR3 DNA: TGTGCCAGCAGTTTAGGCCTCTTGGGCAATCAGCCCCAGCATTTT.

This clonotype showed up many times. The chain employs TRBV2 and TRBJ1-6; possibly TRBD1 for D (5 bases). Trimming cost V 4 bases and J 8 bases, with 12 bases left between them. CDR1 and CDR2 from the germline V gene are SNHLY and FYNNEI. The length of the CDR3 is 14 residues. Here the CDR3 DNA reads TGTGCCAGCAGTGCAAGGCAGGGATATTCACCCCTCCACTTT. Its protein product is CASSARQGYSPLHF.

In this sample, this clonotype turned up many times. The V call is TRBV5-1, the J call TRBJ2-7; tentatively, D is TRBD2 (5 bases). Germline V gives CDR1 SGHRS, CDR2 YFSETQ. Trimming took 5 bases from V and 0 from J, leaving 6 bases between them. This CDR3 is built from 12 residues. The CDR3 DNA reads as TGCGCCAGCAGAGAGGGCTCCTACGAGCAGTACTTC. It is translated as CASREGSYEQYF. The variable domain in full, with the rest retrieved from reference TRBV5-1 and TRBJ2-7, is KAGVTQTPRYLIKTRGQQVTLSCSPISGHRSVSWYQQTPGQGLQFLFEYFSETQRNKGNFPGRFSGRQFSNSRSEMNVSTLELGDSALYLCASREGSYEQYFGPGTRLTVT.

This clonotype was picked up many times. The V gene is TRBV30, the J gene TRBJ1-1; a possible D gene is TRBD1 (6 bases). V gave up 3 bases and J gave up 1 base, with 12 bases separating them. In germline, CDR1 is GTSNPN, CDR2 SVGIG (reference sequence). The CDR3 is 14 amino acids. The CDR3 coding sequence is TGTGCCTGGAGGCTAAACAGGGCGAACACTGAAGCTTTCTTT. This sequence encodes CAWRLNRANTEAFF.

This clonotype was seen ten or more times. The genes are TRBV20-1 and TRBJ1-4; D remains ambiguous. Germline CDR1 DFQATT, CDR2 SNEGSKA (reference sequence). The V gene lost 3 bases and the J gene lost 0 bases, with 11 bases spanning the gap. The CDR3 extends over 15 amino acids. DNA for the CDR3: TGCAGTGCTAGTAGGGCGGCCCCAACTAATGAAAAACTGTTTTTT. This codes for CSASRAAPTNEKLFF.

This clonotype was seen many times. The V and J genes are TRBV5-1 and TRBJ2-5, with TRBD1 identical over 7 bases. The CDR3 runs 14 residues. In germline, CDR1 is SGHRS, CDR2 YFSETQ. The V segment lost 0 bases and the J segment 2 bases; nucleotides outside the gene matches: 1. The CDR3 loop is CASSLGDRQETQYF. CDR3 DNA sequence: TGCGCCAGCAGCTTGGGGGACAGACAAGAGACCCAGTACTTC.

This clonotype came up many times. This chain connects TRBV5-1 to TRBJ2-5; 7 nucleotides line up with TRBD1. V was pared by 4 bases and J by 0 bases, with 6 bases of the junction left unmatched. Germline loops: CDR1 SGHRS, CDR2 YFSETQ. The CDR3 spans 15 residues. CDR3 loop: CASSQGQLYQETQYF. Written as DNA, the CDR3 is TGCGCCAGCAGCCAGGGACAGCTGTACCAAGAGACCCAGTACTTC.

This clonotype appeared many times. The chain couples TRBV5-1 to TRBJ2-7; 14 positions match TRBD2. The J segment lost 4 bases and the V segment lost 0 bases, leaving 6 bases of the junction unmatched. The germline V gene has CDR1 SGHRS and CDR2 YFSETQ. CDR3 size: 17 residues. The CDR3 loop reads CASSLAGTSGSGYEQYV. As DNA, the CDR3 is TGCGCCAGCAGCTTGGCCGGGACTAGCGGGAGCGGATACGAGCAGTACGTC.

The chain couples TRBV5-4 to TRBJ2-7; 8 nucleotides agree with TRBD1. The CDR3 extends over 15 amino acids. Germline CDR1 SGHNT, CDR2 YYREEE (reference sequence). Trimming cost V 4 bases and J 0 bases; bases outside gene matches: 6. CDR3 protein: CASSAKQGVSYEQYF. The CDR3 coding sequence is TGTGCCAGCAGCGCAAAACAGGGGGTCTCCTACGAGCAGTACTTC. Full variable domain (remainder filled in from reference TRBV5-4 and TRBJ2-7): ETGVTQSPTHLIKTRGQQVTLRCSSQSGHNTVSWYQQALGQGPQFIFQYYREEENGRGNFPPRFSGLQFPNYSSELNVNALELDDSALYLCASSAKQGVSYEQYFGPGTRLTVT.

The chain recombines TRBV6-2 or TRBV6-3 with TRBJ1-5, with D tentatively TRBD1 (5 bases). Germline CDR1 reads MNHEY; CDR2 reads SVGEGT. The CDR3 covers 16 residues. The V end was cut by 5 bases, the J end by 4 bases, with 18 bases between. The CDR3 loop reads CASSNRSGRRNQPQHF. CDR3 DNA sequence: TGTGCCAGCAGTAACAGGAGCGGACGGAGAAATCAGCCCCAGCATTTT.

This clonotype appeared many times. V and J are TRBV5-5 and TRBJ1-5, with 8 nucleotides matching TRBD1. The CDR3 sequence is 15 residues long. Germline-derived CDR1 and CDR2 are SGHKS and YYEKEE (reference sequence). The ends lost 0 bases at V and 9 bases at J; junction bases unmatched: 8. This CDR3 is CASSLDTGGIWPQHF. The CDR3 DNA reads TGTGCCAGCAGCTTGGACACAGGGGGTATTTGGCCCCAGCATTTT.

This clonotype has a count of ten or more. J is TRBJ1-2 and V is TRBV12-3 or TRBV12-4; D uncertain. CDR3 size: 13 residues. Trimming shortened V by 2 bases and J by 4 bases, and 8 bases separated the two germline ends. The CDR3 region has the DNA TGTGCCAGCAGTTTATTCTGGACCTATGGCTACACCTTC. Translated: CASSLFWTYGYTF.

This clonotype came up many times. This chain connects TRBV15 to TRBJ1-2, with 9 bases aligning to TRBD1. Trimming at V came to 0 bases and at J to 1 base, leaving 6 bases not matched to a gene. The germline V gene encodes CDR1 LNHNV and CDR2 YYDKDF (reference sequence). The CDR3 is 17 amino acids. The CDR3 region has the DNA TGTGCCACCAGCAGAGAGTTTCCGGGACAGGGTAACTATGGCTACACCTTC. It codes for CATSREFPGQGNYGYTF. Full variable domain (missing parts from reference TRBV15 and TRBJ1-2): DAMVIQNPRYQVTQFGKPVTLSCSQTLNHNVMYWYQQKSSQAPKLLFHYYDKDFNNEADTPDNFQSRRPNTSFCFLDIRSPGLGDTAMYLCATSREFPGQGNYGYTFGSGTRLTVV.

This clonotype was found many times. The chain couples TRBV5-5 to TRBJ2-3, with 9 positions matching TRBD2. Germline CDR1 reads SGHKS; CDR2 reads YYEKEE (reference sequence). Unmatched junction bases numbered 6, after V lost 3 bases and J lost 4 bases. The CDR3 has 15 amino acids. The DNA of the CDR3 is TGTGCCAGCAGCTCCTTAGCGGGAGATGCAGATACGCAGTATTTT. Its protein product is CASSSLAGDADTQYF.

This clonotype was observed at least ten times. V usage is TRBV12-3 or TRBV12-4 and J usage is TRBJ2-1, with 10 nucleotides matching TRBD2. Losses at the gene ends were 6 bases for V and 12 bases for J; bases not matched to a gene: 11. The CDR3 runs to 14 residues. CDR3 protein: CASREREGRRVQFF. The CDR3 nucleotides are TGTGCCAGCAGGGAGCGGGAGGGCCGGCGGGTGCAGTTCTTC.

There are many counts of this clonotype. CDR3 in amino acids: CASSSHSGTGSHNEQFF. CDR3 nucleotide sequence: TGTGCCAGCAGTTCCCATAGCGGCACGGGGTCTCACAATGAGCAGTTCTTC. The chain joins TRBV7-3 to TRBJ2-1, with D perhaps matching TRBD2 (6 bases). CDR1 is SGHTA and CDR2 is FQGTGA in the germline V gene. The length of the CDR3 is 17 residues. Trimming took off 6 bases at V and 5 bases at J, with 23 bases between the two ends.

This clonotype was counted ten times or more. This chain joins TRBV7-9 and TRBJ1-1, with a tentative D call TRBD1 (5 bases). This CDR3 spans 15 amino acids. The germline V and J ends were trimmed by 4 bases and 5 bases, with 17 bases remaining between them. CDR1 is SEHNR, CDR2 FQNEAQ, per germline (reference sequence). The CDR3 here is CASSSKGPLTTEAFF. The CDR3 nucleotides read TGTGCCAGCAGCTCCAAGGGACCGCTTACGACTGAAGCTTTCTTT.

At least ten counts were recorded for this clonotype. Because it lacks the conserved phenylalanine or tryptophan at the end, this CDR3 is likely a read error. This rearrangement joins TRBV6-2 or TRBV6-3 to TRBJ1-2, with TRBD1 matching 7 bases. In germline, CDR1 is MNHEY, CDR2 SVGEGT. CDR3 length: 13 residues. J lost 8 bases, V lost 6 bases, and 9 bases had no gene match. The DNA of the CDR3 is TGTGCCAGCAGCCAAGACAGGGCCGGGGGCTACACCTTA. Translated, it gives CASSQDRAGGYTL.

This clonotype came up many times. Here the CDR3 reads CASSSDRSYEQYV. The CDR3 region has the DNA TGTGCCAGCAGTTCGGACAGGTCCTACGAGCAGTACGTC. V gene TRBV12-3 or TRBV12-4 combines with J gene TRBJ2-7; 7 nucleotides line up with TRBD1. The V and J ends lost 4 bases and 1 base, in that order; junction bases with no gene match: 1. This CDR3 contains 13 residues.

This clonotype was seen only a few times. The chain recombines TRBV7-9 with TRBJ2-1; 7 bases are shared with TRBD1. The CDR3 consists of 15 residues. Germline CDR1 SEHNR, CDR2 FQNEAQ (reference sequence). V was clipped by 5 bases and J by 5 bases; unmatched bases: 9. Here the CDR3 DNA reads TGTGCCAGCAGCAGATCAAAAACAGGGGACAATGAGCAGTTCTTC. Encoded protein: CASSRSKTGDNEQFF.